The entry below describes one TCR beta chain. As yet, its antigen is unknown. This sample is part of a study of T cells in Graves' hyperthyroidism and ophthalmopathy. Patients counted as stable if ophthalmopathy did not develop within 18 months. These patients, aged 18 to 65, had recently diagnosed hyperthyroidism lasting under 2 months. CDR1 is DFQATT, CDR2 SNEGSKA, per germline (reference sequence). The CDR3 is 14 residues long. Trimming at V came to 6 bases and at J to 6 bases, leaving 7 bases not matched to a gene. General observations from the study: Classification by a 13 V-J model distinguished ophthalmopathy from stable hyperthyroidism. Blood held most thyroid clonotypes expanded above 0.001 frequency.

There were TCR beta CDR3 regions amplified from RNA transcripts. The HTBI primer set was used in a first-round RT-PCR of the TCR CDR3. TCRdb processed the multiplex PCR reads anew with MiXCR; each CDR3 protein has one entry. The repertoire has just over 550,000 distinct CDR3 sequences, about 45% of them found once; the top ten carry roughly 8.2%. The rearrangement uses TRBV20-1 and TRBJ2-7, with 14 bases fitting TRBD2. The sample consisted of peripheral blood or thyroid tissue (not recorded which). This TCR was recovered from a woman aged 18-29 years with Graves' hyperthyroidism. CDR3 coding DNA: TGCAGTGCACCGGGACTAGCGGGAGTTTCCGAGCAGTACTTC. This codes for CSAPGLAGVSEQYF.